This T cell receptor (beta chain) originates from a study of T cells in pancreatic ductal adenocarcinoma. No neoadjuvant therapy was given to the selected pancreatic ductal adenocarcinoma patients before their surgery. Profiled with immunoSEQ multiplex PCR; TCRdb holds only in-frame clones, not every one. The repertoire holds around 100,000 clones, with 90% to 95% as singletons. A word on this clone: Antigen specificity is unknown.

This CDR3 has 13 amino acids. Deletions cut 0 bases from V and 8 bases from J, with 7 bases between. Per germline, CDR1 SGHTA and CDR2 FQGTGA. Study-wide results and limits: Comparisons of tumor and blood clonality may show falsely lower tumor diversity.

The receptor was derived from a human donor with pancreatic ductal adenocarcinoma. Sequenced input: PBMCs. The chain carries TRBV7-3 and TRBJ2-2; D gene uncertain. As DNA, the CDR3 is TGTGCCAGCAGCTTAACCCCGGAGGGGGAGCTGTTTTTT. Translating it yields CASSLTPEGELFF.